This T cell receptor beta chain was sequenced in a study of shared clonotypes between healthy human individuals. Study-level points and caveats: When compared with the clonotypes that were shared by all four sorted-subset donors, the non-shared clonotypes turned out to have lower generation probabilities.

Naive CD8 isolation took CD45RO-negative cells positively selected for CCR7 and excluded terminally differentiated effector memory CD45RA+ cells. Turning to this clone: Its antigen is not known.

TCRdb's copy holds only in-frame clones and misses some; the assay was immunoSEQ multiplex PCR. Among around 1,900,000 clones listed, roughly 95% were seen once. The clonotype comes from a man in his late teens or twenties in good health. Some clones in this sample may be carry-over from other donors' samples. The sequenced material came from naive CD8+ T cells from PBMCs.

CDR3 residues: CASSFRDRITGELFF. CDR3 DNA sequence: TGTGCCAGCAGTTTCCGGGACAGGATCACCGGGGAGCTGTTTTTT. The chain joins TRBV27 to TRBJ2-2; 8 bases align to TRBD1. Trimming took 3 bases from V and 4 from J; bases not matched to a gene: 4. CDR1 is MNHEY and CDR2 is SMNVEV in the germline V gene (reference sequence). The CDR3 spans 15 residues.